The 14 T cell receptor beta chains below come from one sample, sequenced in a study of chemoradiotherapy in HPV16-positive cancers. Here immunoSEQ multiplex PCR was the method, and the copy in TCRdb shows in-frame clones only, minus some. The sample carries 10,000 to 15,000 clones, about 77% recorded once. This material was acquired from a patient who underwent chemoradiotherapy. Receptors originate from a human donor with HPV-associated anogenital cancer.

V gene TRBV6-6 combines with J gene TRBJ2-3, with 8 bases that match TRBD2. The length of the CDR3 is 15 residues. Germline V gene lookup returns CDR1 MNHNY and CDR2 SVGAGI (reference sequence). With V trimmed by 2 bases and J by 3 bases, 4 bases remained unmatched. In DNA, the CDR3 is TGTGCCAGCAGTTACGAGAGCGGGAGAACAGATACGCAGTATTTT. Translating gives CASSYESGRTDTQYF.

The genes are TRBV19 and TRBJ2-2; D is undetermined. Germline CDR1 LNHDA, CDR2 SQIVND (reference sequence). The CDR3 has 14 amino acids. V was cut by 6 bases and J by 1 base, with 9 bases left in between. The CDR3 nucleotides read TGTGCCAGTAGAGAGATAGGGAACACCGGGGAGCTGTTTTTT. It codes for CASREIGNTGELFF.

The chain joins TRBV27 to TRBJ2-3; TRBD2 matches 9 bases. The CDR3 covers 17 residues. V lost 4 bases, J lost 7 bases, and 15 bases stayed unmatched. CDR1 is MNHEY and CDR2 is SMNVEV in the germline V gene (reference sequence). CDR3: CASSSPGGREGYHTQYF. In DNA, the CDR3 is TGTGCCAGCAGTTCCCCAGGGGGGCGGGAGGGCTACCATACGCAGTATTTT.

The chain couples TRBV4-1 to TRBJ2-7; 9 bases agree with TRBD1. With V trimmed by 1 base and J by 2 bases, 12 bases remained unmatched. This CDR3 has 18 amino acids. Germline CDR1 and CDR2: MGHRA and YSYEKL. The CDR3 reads CASSQVLLRGQGPYEQYF. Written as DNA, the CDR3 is TGCGCCAGCAGCCAAGTCCTACTTCGGGGACAGGGACCCTACGAGCAGTACTTC.

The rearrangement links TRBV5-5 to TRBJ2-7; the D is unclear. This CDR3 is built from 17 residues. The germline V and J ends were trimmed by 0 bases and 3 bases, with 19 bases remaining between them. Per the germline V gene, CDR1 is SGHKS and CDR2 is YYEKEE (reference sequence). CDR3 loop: CASSLAERAFDIYEQYF. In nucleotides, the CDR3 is TGTGCCAGCAGCTTGGCGGAAAGAGCCTTCGACATCTACGAGCAGTACTTC.

The CDR3 protein is CASRGQGFYEQFF. CDR3 nucleotide sequence: TGTGCCAGCAGGGGACAGGGGTTCTATGAGCAGTTCTTC. The chain carries TRBV2 and TRBJ2-1; the match to TRBD1 covers 10 bases. CDR3 size: 13 residues. Looked up from germline, CDR1 is SNHLY and CDR2 is FYNNEI. The junction had 4 bases not matched to a gene; V was cut back by 6 bases and J by 8 bases.

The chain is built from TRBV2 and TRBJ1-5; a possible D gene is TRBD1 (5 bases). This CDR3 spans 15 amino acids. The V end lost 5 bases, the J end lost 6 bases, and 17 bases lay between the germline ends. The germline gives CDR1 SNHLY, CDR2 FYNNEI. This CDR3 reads CASSLSLVGVQPQHF. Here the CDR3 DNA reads TGTGCCAGCAGTTTATCTTTAGTGGGGGTTCAGCCCCAGCATTTT.

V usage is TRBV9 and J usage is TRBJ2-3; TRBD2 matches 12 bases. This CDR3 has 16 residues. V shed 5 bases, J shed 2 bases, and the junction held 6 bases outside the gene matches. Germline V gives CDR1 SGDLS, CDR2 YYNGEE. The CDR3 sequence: CASRPGLAGITDTQYF. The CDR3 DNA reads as TGTGCCAGCAGGCCAGGACTAGCGGGGATCACAGATACGCAGTATTTT.

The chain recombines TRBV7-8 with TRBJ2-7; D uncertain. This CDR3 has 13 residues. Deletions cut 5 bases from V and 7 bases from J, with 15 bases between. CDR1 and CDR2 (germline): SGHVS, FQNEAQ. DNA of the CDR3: TGTGCCAGCAGCCAGGCGCCCTCATATGAGCAGTACTTC. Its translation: CASSQAPSYEQYF.

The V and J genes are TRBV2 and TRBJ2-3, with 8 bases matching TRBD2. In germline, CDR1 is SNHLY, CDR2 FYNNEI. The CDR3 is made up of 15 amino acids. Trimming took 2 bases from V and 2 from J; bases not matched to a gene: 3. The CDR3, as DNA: TGTGCCAGCAGTGAACGGGGGGGATACACAGATACGCAGTATTTT. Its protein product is CASSERGGYTDTQYF. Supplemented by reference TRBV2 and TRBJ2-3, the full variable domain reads EPEVTQTPSHQVTQMGQEVILRCVPISNHLYFYWYRQILGQKVEFLVSFYNNEISEKSEIFDDQFSVERPDGSNFTLKIRSTKLEDSAMYFCASSERGGYTDTQYFGPGTRLTVL.

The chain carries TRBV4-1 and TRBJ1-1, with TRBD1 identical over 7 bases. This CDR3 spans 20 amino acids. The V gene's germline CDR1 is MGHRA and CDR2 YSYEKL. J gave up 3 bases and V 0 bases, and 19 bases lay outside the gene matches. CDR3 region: CASSQEYSSGGLGGYTEAFF. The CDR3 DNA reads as TGCGCCAGCAGCCAAGAATATTCGAGTGGTGGGTTAGGGGGCTACACTGAAGCTTTCTTT.

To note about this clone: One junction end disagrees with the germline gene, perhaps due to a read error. CDR3 nucleotides: TGTGCCAGCAGCGCCACTAGTGCCCCCTCCCACGAGCAGTACTTC. As protein: CASSATSAPSHEQYF. The rearrangement uses TRBV9 and TRBJ2-5; D is perhaps TRBD2 (5 bases). TRBJ2-7 explains the end of the DNA better; the J call may be wrong. The CDR3 totals 15 residues. Germline values: CDR1 SGDLS, CDR2 YYNGEE.

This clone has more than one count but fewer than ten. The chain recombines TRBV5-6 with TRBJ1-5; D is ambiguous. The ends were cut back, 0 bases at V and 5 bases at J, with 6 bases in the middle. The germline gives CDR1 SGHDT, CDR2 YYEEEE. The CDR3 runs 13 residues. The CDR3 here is CASSLGRDQPQHF. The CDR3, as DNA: TGTGCCAGCAGCTTGGGGCGTGATCAGCCCCAGCATTTT. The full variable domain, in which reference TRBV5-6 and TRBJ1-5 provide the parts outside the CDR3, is DAGVTQSPTHLIKTRGQQVTLRCSPKSGHDTVSWYQQALGQGPQFIFQYYEEEERQRGNFPDRFSGHQFPNYSSELNVNALLLGDSALYLCASSLGRDQPQHFGDGTRLSIL.

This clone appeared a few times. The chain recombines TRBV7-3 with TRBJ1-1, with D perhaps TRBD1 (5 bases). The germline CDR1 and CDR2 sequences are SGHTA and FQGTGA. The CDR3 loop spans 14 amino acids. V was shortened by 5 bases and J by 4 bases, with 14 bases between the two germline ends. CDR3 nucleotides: TGTGCCAGCAGCCTACTCAGGGAGGGCACTGAAGCTTTCTTT. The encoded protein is CASSLLREGTEAFF. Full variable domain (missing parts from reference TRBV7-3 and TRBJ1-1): GAGVSQTPSNKVTEKGKYVELRCDPISGHTALYWYRQSLGQGPEFLIYFQGTGAADDSGLPNDRFFAVRPEGSVSTLKIQRTERGDSAVYLCASSLLREGTEAFFGQGTRLTVV.